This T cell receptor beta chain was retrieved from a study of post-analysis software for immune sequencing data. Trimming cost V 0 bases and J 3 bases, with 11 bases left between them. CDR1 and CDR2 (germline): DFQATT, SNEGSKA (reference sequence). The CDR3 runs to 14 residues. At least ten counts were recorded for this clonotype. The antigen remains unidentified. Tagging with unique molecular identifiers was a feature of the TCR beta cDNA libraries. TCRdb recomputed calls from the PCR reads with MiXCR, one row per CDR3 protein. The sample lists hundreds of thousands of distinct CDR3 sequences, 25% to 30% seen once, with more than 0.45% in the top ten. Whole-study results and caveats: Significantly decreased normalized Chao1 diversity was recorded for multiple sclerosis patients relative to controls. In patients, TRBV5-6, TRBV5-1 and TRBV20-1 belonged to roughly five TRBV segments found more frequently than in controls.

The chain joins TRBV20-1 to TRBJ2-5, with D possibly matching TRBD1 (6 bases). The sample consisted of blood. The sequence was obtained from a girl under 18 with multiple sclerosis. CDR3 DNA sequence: TGCAGTGCTAGAGATCACAGGGCGGAAGAGACCCAGTACTTC. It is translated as CSARDHRAEETQYF.